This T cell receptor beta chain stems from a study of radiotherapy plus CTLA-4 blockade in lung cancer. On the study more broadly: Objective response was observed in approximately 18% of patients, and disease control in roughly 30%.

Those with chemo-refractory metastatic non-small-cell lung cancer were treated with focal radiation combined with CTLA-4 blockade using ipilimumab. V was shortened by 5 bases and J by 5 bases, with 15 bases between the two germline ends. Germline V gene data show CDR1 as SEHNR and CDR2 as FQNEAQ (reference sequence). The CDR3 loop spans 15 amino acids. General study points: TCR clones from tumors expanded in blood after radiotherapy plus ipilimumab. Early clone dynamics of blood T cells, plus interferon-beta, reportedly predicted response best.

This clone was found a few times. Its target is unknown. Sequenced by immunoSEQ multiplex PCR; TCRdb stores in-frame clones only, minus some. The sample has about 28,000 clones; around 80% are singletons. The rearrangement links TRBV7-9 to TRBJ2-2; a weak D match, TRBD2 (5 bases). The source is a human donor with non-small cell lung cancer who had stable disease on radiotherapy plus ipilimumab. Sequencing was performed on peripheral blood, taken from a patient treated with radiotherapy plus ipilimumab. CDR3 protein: CASSHNTAGTGELFF. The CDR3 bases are TGTGCCAGCAGCCATAACACCGCGGGTACCGGGGAGCTGTTTTTT.